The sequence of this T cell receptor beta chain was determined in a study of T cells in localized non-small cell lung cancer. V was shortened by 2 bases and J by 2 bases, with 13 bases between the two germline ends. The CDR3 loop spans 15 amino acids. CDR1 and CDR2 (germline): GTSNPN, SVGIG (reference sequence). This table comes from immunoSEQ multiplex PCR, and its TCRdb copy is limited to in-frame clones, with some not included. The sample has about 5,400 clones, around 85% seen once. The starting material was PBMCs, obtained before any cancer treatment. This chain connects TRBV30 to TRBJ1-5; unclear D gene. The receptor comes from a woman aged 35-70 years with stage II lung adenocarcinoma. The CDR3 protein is CAWSNKEGGNQPQHF. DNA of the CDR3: TGTGCCTGGAGTAATAAGGAGGGTGGCAATCAGCCCCAGCATTTT.